The rows below give T cell receptor beta chains drawn from one sample of a study of T cell responses to AZD1222 COVID-19 vaccine. The repertoire was sequenced with immunoSEQ multiplex PCR; TCRdb's copy has only in-frame clones and lacks some. The sample yields 95,000 to 150,000 clones, approximately 85% seen once. This specimen consisted of peripheral blood, obtained on day 0 of AZD1222 vaccination. Receptors originate from an adult in good health. CDR3s leave out the opening cysteine and the closing phenylalanine or tryptophan. Clone sizes are given selectively: once, few, many, or a class where the clone is expanded.

CDR3: ASGTGGSGANVLT
J: TRBJ2-6
V: TRBV28
size: -

CDR3: ASSLIRGRDGYT
J: TRBJ1-2
V: TRBV28
size: -

CDR3: ASSPRAAGEYGYT
J: TRBJ1-2
V: TRBV7-2
size: once

CDR3: ASSFGGGTEAF
J: TRBJ1-1
V: TRBV12-3/TRBV12-4
size: -

CDR3: ASSIAGATYEQY
J: TRBJ2-7
V: TRBV3-1/TRBV3-2
size: -

CDR3: ASSRTGRSADEQY
J: TRBJ2-7
V: TRBV6-5
size: -

CDR3: ASNNRDNSPLH
J: TRBJ1-6
V: TRBV6-5
size: once

CDR3: ASSAPMAGGINEQF
J: TRBJ2-1
V: TRBV25-1
size: few

CDR3: AISTGSYEQY
J: TRBJ2-7
V: TRBV10-3
size: -

CDR3: ASSIRQGYYGYT
J: TRBJ1-2
V: TRBV19
size: -

CDR3: ASSLFQSSYNSPLH
J: TRBJ1-6
V: TRBV5-6
size: -

CDR3: ASSGRGSIY
J: TRBJ1-3
V: TRBV9
size: -

CDR3: ASSIGARNTEAF
J: TRBJ1-1
V: TRBV19
size: -

CDR3: ASSMAQTYSNQPQH
J: TRBJ1-5
V: TRBV19
size: medium-sized

CDR3: ASSLGQNNYGYT
J: TRBJ1-2
V: TRBV5-1
size: few

CDR3: ASSMKRTDTQY
J: TRBJ2-3
V: TRBV6-4
size: -

CDR3: ASSRRDRVEIEAF
J: TRBJ1-1
V: TRBV5-6
size: -

CDR3: ASRKTGAKEKLF
J: TRBJ1-4
V: TRBV19
size: -

CDR3: ASSLDRRTGDYEQY
J: TRBJ2-7
V: TRBV11-3
size: -

CDR3: ASSETGDYGYT
J: TRBJ1-2
V: TRBV7-2
size: -

CDR3: ASSKGGMNTGELF
J: TRBJ2-2
V: TRBV3-1/TRBV3-2
size: -

CDR3: ASGGVTDTQY
J: TRBJ2-3
V: TRBV12-3/TRBV12-4
size: -

CDR3: ASSWAGTGGSYEQY
J: TRBJ2-7
V: TRBV6-5
size: -

CDR3: ASRRVMGTEAF
J: TRBJ1-1
V: TRBV19
size: -

CDR3: ASSDRGREKLF
J: TRBJ1-4
V: TRBV6-1
size: -

CDR3: ASSKFGYSGGVSTGELF
J: TRBJ2-2
V: TRBV21-1
size: -

CDR3: ASSSKGQGFGMVNIQY
J: TRBJ2-4
V: TRBV11-2
size: -

CDR3: ATSRAWGDGWTEAF
J: TRBJ1-1
V: TRBV15
size: -

CDR3: ASSYSLGGAGELF
J: TRBJ2-2
V: TRBV6-5
size: -

CDR3: ASSLVGANYGYT
J: TRBJ1-2
V: TRBV5-4
size: -

CDR3: ASSDLRGQF
J: TRBJ2-1
V: TRBV28
size: once

CDR3: ASSPSGAPGSNQPQH
J: TRBJ1-5
V: TRBV6-4
size: -

CDR3: AIRGVVDNSPLH
J: TRBJ1-6
V: TRBV10-3
size: few

CDR3: ASSPSRTFTGELF
J: TRBJ2-2
V: TRBV11-2
size: -

CDR3: ASRPGVPSYEQY
J: TRBJ2-7
V: TRBV28
size: once

CDR3: ASSTQGALDEQY
J: TRBJ2-7
V: TRBV5-1
size: -

CDR3: ASSHPKREDTQY
J: TRBJ2-3
V: TRBV4-1
size: -

CDR3: ASSSTPTGGTGELF
J: TRBJ2-2
V: TRBV5-6
size: -

CDR3: ASSERGELNEQY
J: TRBJ2-7
V: TRBV6-2/TRBV6-3
size: -

CDR3: ASSDYREGTEAF
J: TRBJ1-1
V: TRBV28
size: few

CDR3: ASSEGPASTDTQY
J: TRBJ2-3
V: TRBV6-1
size: once

CDR3: ASREDPNLAKNIQY
J: TRBJ2-4
V: TRBV2
size: -

CDR3: ASSLPEGNTEAF
J: TRBJ1-1
V: TRBV18
size: once